The sequence of this T cell receptor beta chain was determined in a study of graft-versus-host responses after intestinal transplantation. Study details: Transplant recipients had multivisceral, liver-intestinal, or isolated intestinal grafts. Anti-thymocyte globulin induction, then tacrolimus and steroids for about three years, went to all recipients.

Study results and caveats: GvH clonotypes were identified within recipient marrow, with a subset emerging first in ileum or blood. Among circulating GvH clones, peak levels were associated with early post-transplant declines in HvG clones.

Measured with immunoSEQ multiplex PCR; TCRdb has only the in-frame clones, and not every one. The repertoire holds under 150,000 clones, about nine tenths seen once, with about 0.18% in the top ten. As to this clone: No antigen is known for it. Within the sample, other DNA sequences also encode this same CDR3.

The CDR3 consists of 14 residues. The germline gives CDR1 SEHNR, CDR2 FQNEAQ (reference sequence). Trimming pared 0 bases from V and 3 bases from J, leaving 7 bases between. Sequences were derived from unstimulated CD4+ T cells sorted from spleen or lymph node cells, sampled before intestinal transplant. The clonotype comes from a human donor who received an intestinal transplant. The V gene is TRBV7-9, the J gene TRBJ2-3; maybe TRBD1 (6 bases). The CDR3 nucleotides are TGTGCCAGCAGCTTAGCGAGGGGGACAGATACGCAGTATTTT. Encoded protein: CASSLARGTDTQYF.